The 26 T cell receptor beta chains below come from one sample, sequenced in a study of T-cell memory formation after mild COVID-19. TCRdb called the 5' RACE reads again in MiXCR, with one record for every CDR3 protein. The sample carries under 550,000 distinct CDR3 sequences, roughly 18% recorded once. The sample consisted of PBMCs or a T cell subset sorted from them (not recorded which). These TCRs come from an adult woman who had mild COVID-19 (a few samples of this study predate the infection). Cell type and time point are not known.

The chain joins TRBV10-3 to TRBJ2-7; D remains unclear. V dropped 7 bases and J dropped 3 bases, with 13 bases sitting between them. This CDR3 is 13 amino acids long. Per the germline V gene, CDR1 is ENHRY and CDR2 is SYGVKD. The CDR3 sequence: CAITKTKYYEQYF. The CDR3, as DNA: TGTGCCATCACCAAGACGAAATACTACGAGCAGTACTTC.

A few counts support this clonotype. Here the CDR3 DNA reads TGTGCCAGCAGTCAGGGGGGGTCCGGGTTACAAGAGACCCAGTACTTC. Amino acids: CASSQGGSGLQETQYF. The chain links TRBV6-5 to TRBJ2-5; either TRBD1 or TRBD2 may fit D (7 bases each). Trimming stripped 5 bases from V and 2 bases from J, with 18 bases between. The CDR3 loop spans 16 amino acids. CDR1 and CDR2 from the germline V gene are MNHEY and SVGAGI.

This clonotype appeared a few times. This chain connects TRBV12-3 or TRBV12-4 to TRBJ1-2; D remains ambiguous. CDR3 size: 14 residues. Trimming pared 2 bases from V and 2 bases from J, leaving 9 bases between. The DNA for the CDR3 is TGTGCCAGCAGTTTATTTCGCGGGAACTATGGCTACACCTTC. It is translated as CASSLFRGNYGYTF.

This chain connects TRBV7-9 to TRBJ2-7; TRBD1 matches 7 bases. CDR1 is SEHNR and CDR2 is FQNEAQ in the germline V gene (reference sequence). The CDR3 is 13 amino acids. J gave up 5 bases and V 5 bases, and 6 bases lay outside the gene matches. CDR3 amino acids: CASSHVGQHEQYF. As DNA, the CDR3 is TGTGCCAGCAGCCACGTGGGACAGCACGAGCAGTACTTC.

On this clonotype itself: A read error may produce the germline difference seen at one junction end. CDR3 in amino acids: CASSRKFYIEQFF. The CDR3, as DNA: TGTGCCAGCAGTCGTAAGTTTTACATTGAGCAGTTCTTC. V and J are TRBV6-5 and TRBJ2-1, with no clear D. CDR1 is MNHEY, CDR2 SVGAGI, per germline. The CDR3 sequence is 13 residues long.

Only a few counts were recorded for this clonotype. This chain connects TRBV11-3 to TRBJ2-7; a possible D gene is TRBD2 (6 bases). The V and J ends lost 4 bases and 0 bases respectively, with 16 bases between them. The CDR3 contains 16 residues. Germline V gene sequence: CDR1 SGHNT, CDR2 YENEEA. The CDR3 is CASSSRREAGSYEQYF. CDR3 nucleotide sequence: TGTGCCAGCAGCTCAAGAAGGGAGGCTGGCTCCTACGAGCAGTACTTC. The full variable domain, in which reference TRBV11-3 and TRBJ2-7 provide the parts outside the CDR3, is EAGVVQSPRYKIIEKKQPVAFWCNPISGHNTLYWYLQNLGQGPELLIRYENEEAVDDSQLPKDRFSAERLKGVDSTLKIQPAELGDSAVYLCASSSRREAGSYEQYFGPGTRLTVT.

This chain joins TRBV7-2 and TRBJ2-7; D not certain. The CDR3 spans 15 residues. V lost 1 base and J lost 2, with 12 bases in between. Germline V gives CDR1 SGHTA, CDR2 FQGNSA. The CDR3 here is CASSLEAGSAYEQYF. For the CDR3, the DNA is TGTGCCAGCAGCTTAGAGGCCGGATCGGCCTACGAGCAGTACTTC.

V gene TRBV6-1 combines with J gene TRBJ2-1; 9 positions agree with TRBD2. In germline, CDR1 is MNHNS, CDR2 SASEGT. CDR3 length equals 15 residues. The ends lost 2 bases at V and 2 bases at J; junction bases unmatched: 1. In DNA, the CDR3 is TGTGCCAGCAGTGAAATAGCGGGGGCCTACAATGAGCAGTTCTTC. It yields the protein CASSEIAGAYNEQFF.

The chain has TRBV6-5 and TRBJ2-1, with D uncertain. The CDR3 runs to 16 residues. Germline V gives CDR1 MNHEY, CDR2 SVGAGI. Trimming cost V 5 bases and J 3 bases, with 17 bases left between them. The CDR3 coding sequence is TGTGCCAGCAGTCCACTCGCTGGTAGCCGCTACAATGAGCAGTTCTTC. Its translation is CASSPLAGSRYNEQFF.

The chain uses TRBV6-2 or TRBV6-3 and TRBJ1-5, with D perhaps TRBD1 (6 bases). The CDR3 has 15 amino acids. V gave up 2 bases and J gave up 7 bases, with 15 bases separating them. Germline V gene lookup returns CDR1 MNHEY and CDR2 SVGEGT. The CDR3 loop is CASSYGQGRYQPQHF. CDR3 DNA: TGTGCCAGCAGTTACGGCCAGGGGCGGTACCAGCCCCAGCATTTT.

This chain connects TRBV5-1 to TRBJ2-2; 8 bases fit TRBD1. Per the germline V gene, CDR1 is SGHRS and CDR2 is YFSETQ. The CDR3 spans 13 residues. J gave up 6 bases and V 5 bases, and 3 bases lay outside the gene matches. The CDR3 protein is CASRSTGAGELFF. CDR3 sequence (DNA): TGCGCCAGCAGGTCGACAGGGGCCGGGGAGCTGTTTTTT.

This clonotype has more than one count but fewer than ten. V usage is TRBV4-1 and J usage is TRBJ1-1; no firm D call. Germline-derived CDR1 and CDR2 are MGHRA and YSYEKL. This CDR3 comprises 15 residues. Trimming took 1 base from V and 5 from J, leaving 14 bases between them. The CDR3: CASSQGLGLLTEAFF. The DNA of the CDR3 is TGCGCCAGCAGCCAAGGTCTAGGTCTCCTTACTGAAGCTTTCTTT.

V and J are TRBV7-2 and TRBJ1-2, with 8 bases matching TRBD1. V was clipped by 5 bases and J by 4 bases; unmatched bases: 3. Per germline, CDR1 SGHTA and CDR2 FQGNSA. The CDR3 runs to 13 residues. The CDR3 region has the DNA TGTGCCAGCAGCACGGGACAGGCCTATGGCTACACCTTC. Amino acids: CASSTGQAYGYTF.

This clonotype was found once. The gene calls are TRBV7-8 and TRBJ1-1; tentatively, D is TRBD1 (5 bases). The V gene's germline CDR1 is SGHVS and CDR2 FQNEAQ. The V gene lost 2 bases and the J gene lost 3 bases, with 13 bases spanning the gap. The CDR3 length is 15 residues. Here the CDR3 DNA reads TGTGCCAGCAGCTTATACATAGCGGGGGACACTGAAGCTTTCTTT. As protein: CASSLYIAGDTEAFF.

The chain carries TRBV30 and TRBJ2-1; 9 positions match TRBD2. The CDR3 sequence is 15 residues long. The germline gives CDR1 GTSNPN, CDR2 SVGIG (reference sequence). Trimming cost V 4 bases and J 9 bases; bases outside gene matches: 13. This chain's CDR3 is CAWTWGGRAVGEQFF. The DNA for the CDR3 is TGTGCCTGGACCTGGGGCGGGAGGGCGGTAGGTGAGCAGTTCTTC.

The V call is TRBV7-8, the J call TRBJ1-2, with 10 bases lining up with TRBD1. The germline gives CDR1 SGHVS, CDR2 FQNEAQ. Unmatched junction bases numbered 8, after V lost 5 bases and J lost 8 bases. The CDR3 loop spans 14 amino acids. The CDR3 spells CASSPGTGVWGYTF. CDR3 DNA: TGTGCCAGCAGCCCTGGGACAGGGGTGTGGGGCTACACCTTC.

The chain recombines TRBV6-5 with TRBJ2-6, with D unresolved. CDR3 length: 15 residues. Trimming removed 10 bases from V and 1 base from J, with 14 bases in between. The germline CDR1 and CDR2 sequences are MNHEY and SVGAGI. CDR3 bases: TGTGCCAACCGGTCCTTTGCATCTGGGGCCAACGTCCTGACTTTC. Translation gives CANRSFASGANVLTF.

V and J are TRBV30 and TRBJ2-5, with TRBD2 matching 11 bases. V trimming: 5 bases; J trimming: 1 base; junction bases outside the gene matches: 0. The CDR3 has 13 residues. The germline V gene has CDR1 GTSNPN and CDR2 SVGIG (reference sequence). The CDR3 here is CAWGTSGQETQYF. The CDR3 DNA follows: TGTGCCTGGGGGACTAGCGGCCAAGAGACCCAGTACTTC.

This clonotype was found a few times. The chain uses TRBV30 and TRBJ1-4; possible D gene TRBD1, 5 bases. V lost 4 bases, J lost 5 bases, and 11 bases lay in between. The germline gives CDR1 GTSNPN, CDR2 SVGIG (reference sequence). The CDR3 is 13 amino acids. The CDR3 here is CAWTGRINEKLFF. For the CDR3, the DNA is TGTGCCTGGACGGGACGGATAAATGAAAAACTGTTTTTT.

The V and J genes are TRBV20-1 and TRBJ2-4; tentatively, D is TRBD1 (7 bases). The germline CDR1 and CDR2 sequences are DFQATT and SNEGSKA (reference sequence). The V end was cut by 6 bases, the J end by 1 base, with 16 bases between. This CDR3 region has 15 residues. The chain's CDR3 is CSAPPAGQAKNIQYF. The CDR3 nucleotides are TGCAGTGCCCCCCCCGCGGGACAGGCCAAAAACATTCAGTACTTC.

Many counts were recorded for this clonotype. The rearrangement uses TRBV10-3 and TRBJ1-2, with TRBD1 as a possible D gene (6 bases). Trimming took 2 bases from V and 0 from J, leaving 13 bases between them. The germline gives CDR1 ENHRY, CDR2 SYGVKD. CDR3 length: 16 residues. The CDR3 DNA reads as TGTGCCATCAGTGAGCCCCCGACAGGATCTAACTATGGCTACACCTTC. It translates to CAISEPPTGSNYGYTF.

The CDR3, as DNA: TGTGCCGCGGAGATAGGGACATCCGTTCCGAGGAGCTACACCTTC. It yields the protein CAAEIGTSVPRSYTF. This chain links TRBV24-1 with TRBJ1-2, with D perhaps matching TRBD1 (6 bases). V was pared by 12 bases and J by 9 bases, with 28 bases between. The CDR3 has 15 residues. Germline CDR1 and CDR2: KGHDR and SFDVKD.

This clonotype was picked up a small number of times. The chain has TRBV7-9 and TRBJ2-3, with 12 bases aligning to TRBD1. CDR1 is SEHNR and CDR2 is FQNEAQ in the germline V gene (reference sequence). V was clipped by 5 bases and J by 3 bases; unmatched bases: 9. CDR3 length equals 17 residues. The CDR3: CASSKPGQGAGTDTQYF. The CDR3 DNA follows: TGTGCCAGCAGCAAACCGGGACAGGGGGCCGGGACAGATACGCAGTATTTT.

A few counts support this clonotype. The gene calls are TRBV11-2 and TRBJ2-5; TRBD1 matches at 8 bases. The CDR3 sequence is 16 residues long. Trimming at V came to 6 bases and at J to 1 base, leaving 10 bases not matched to a gene. CDR1 is SGHAT and CDR2 is FQNNGV in the germline V gene. This CDR3 reads CASSAWDRTVQETQYF. CDR3 sequence (DNA): TGTGCCAGCAGTGCCTGGGACAGGACTGTCCAAGAGACCCAGTACTTC.

This clonotype was counted a few times. This chain connects TRBV12-3 or TRBV12-4 to TRBJ2-7; D may be TRBD1 (5 bases). The V gene lost 3 bases and the J gene lost 6 bases, with 15 bases spanning the gap. This CDR3 is built from 14 residues. Here the CDR3 reads CASSLWGPRGEQYF. DNA for the CDR3: TGTGCCAGCAGTTTGTGGGGCCCCCGAGGCGAGCAGTACTTC.

A few counts support this clonotype. The chain has TRBV4-1 and TRBJ1-1, with unresolved D. Germline V gives CDR1 MGHRA, CDR2 YSYEKL. V was pared by 0 bases and J by 5 bases, with 10 bases between. CDR3 size: 14 residues. CDR3: CASSQDPGITEAFF. In DNA form, the CDR3 reads TGCGCCAGCAGCCAAGATCCTGGGATTACTGAAGCTTTCTTT.